A single sample is the source of the 9 T cell receptor beta chains below, sequenced in a study of shared clonotypes between healthy human individuals. Produced via immunoSEQ multiplex PCR; TCRdb's table is partial and in-frame only. The data show some 2.1 million clones, with about 95% seen just once and about 1.1% held by the top ten. Positive CCR7 selection of CD45RO-negative cells yielded the naive CD8 cells, and terminally differentiated effector memory CD45RA+ cells were excluded. Material: naive CD8+ T cells sorted from blood. All receptors come from a man between 18 and 29 years old in good health.

J is TRBJ1-1 and V is TRBV21-1; the table names TRBD1, a call not compared with the DNA. TRBV21-1 is a documented pseudogene. The CDR3 is 12 amino acids. The CDR3 reads CASSRTGAEAFF. The CDR3 nucleotides read TGTGCCAGCAGCAGGACAGGGGCTGAAGCTTTCTTT.

The CDR3 DNA is TGTGCCAGCGCGGGACAGGGTGATCAGCCCCAGCATTTT. Its translation: CASAGQGDQPQHF. The chain couples TRBV27 to TRBJ1-5, with 9 positions matching TRBD1. Germline CDR1 MNHEY, CDR2 SMNVEV (reference sequence). This CDR3 has 13 residues. V shed 8 bases, J shed 5 bases, and the junction held 4 bases outside the gene matches.

The V call is TRBV30, the J call TRBJ2-5, with a possible D match to TRBD2 (7 bases). The germline V gene has CDR1 GTSNPN and CDR2 SVGIG (reference sequence). CDR3 length: 12 amino acids. Trimming left V 5 bases short and J 5 bases short, with 12 bases between. CDR3 in DNA: TGTGCCTGGGGGGGGGCCTGGGAGACCCAGTACTTC. This gives the protein CAWGGAWETQYF.

The chain carries TRBV27 and TRBJ1-4; D gene unclear. V lost 5 bases, J lost 5 bases, and 12 bases lay in between. Germline assignment: CDR1 MNHEY and CDR2 SMNVEV (reference sequence). The CDR3 loop spans 14 amino acids. DNA of the CDR3: TGTGCCAGCAGTCCGTACAATGGGAATGAAAAACTGTTTTTT. It specifies CASSPYNGNEKLFF.

The rearrangement joins TRBV25-1 to TRBJ2-2, with D unclear. Germline V gives CDR1 MGHDK, CDR2 SYGVNS. This CDR3 contains 14 residues. With 5 bases removed from V and 0 bases from J, the gap between germline ends came to 7 bases. The CDR3 is CASSFGPNTGELFF. CDR3 bases: TGTGCCAGCAGTTTCGGACCGAACACCGGGGAGCTGTTTTTT.

The chain recombines TRBV7-3 with TRBJ2-3, with TRBD1 matching 7 bases. J lost 0 bases, V lost 4 bases, and 7 bases had no gene match. The germline V gene has CDR1 SGHTA and CDR2 FQGTGA. This CDR3 is 16 amino acids long. This chain's CDR3 is CASSSEGGLSTDTQYF. The CDR3 DNA reads as TGTGCCAGCAGCTCCGAAGGGGGCCTAAGCACAGATACGCAGTATTTT.

The chain carries TRBV7-8 and TRBJ2-5; D gene unclear. V was trimmed by 6 bases and J by 3 bases, leaving 8 bases between them. CDR3 length: 12 amino acids. In germline, CDR1 is SGHVS, CDR2 FQNEAQ. The chain's CDR3 is CASRDEEETQYF. CDR3 nucleotides: TGTGCCAGCAGGGACGAAGAAGAGACCCAGTACTTC.

The chain carries TRBV28 and TRBJ2-7, with TRBD2 as a possible D gene (6 bases). With 3 bases removed from V and 6 bases from J, the gap between germline ends came to 12 bases. This CDR3 contains 13 residues. Germline lookup yields CDR1 MDHEN and CDR2 SYDVKM. Here the CDR3 DNA reads TGTGCCAGCAGTTTGGGTCCGCGGGGCGAGCAGTACTTC. Translated: CASSLGPRGEQYF.

This CDR3 is CASSHWGTSAQETQYF. The CDR3 coding sequence is TGCGCCAGCAGCCATTGGGGGACTAGCGCCCAAGAGACCCAGTACTTC. The chain combines TRBV5-1 with TRBJ2-5; 10 bases match TRBD2. Trimming removed 4 bases from V and 1 base from J; junction bases left unmatched: 7. The CDR3 totals 16 residues. The germline gives CDR1 SGHRS, CDR2 YFSETQ.